The 30 T cell receptor beta chains listed next were all sequenced from one sample in a study of blood T cell repertoires in COVID-19. Generated by immunoSEQ multiplex PCR, the TCRdb table keeps only in-frame clones and is missing some. Found here are roughly 240,000 clones, about 83% of them singletons; the top ten hold 5.5% to 6.5%. The sequenced material came from peripheral blood. The receptors shown here come from a woman older than 75 with COVID-19, enrolled during active disease.

V is TRBV6-1 and J is TRBJ2-2; 11 nucleotides align to TRBD2. Germline lookup yields CDR1 MNHNS and CDR2 SASEGT. V was clipped by 3 bases and J by 7 bases; unmatched bases: 7. The CDR3 runs 16 residues. The CDR3 sequence is CASSDRTSGGGGELFF. CDR3 nucleotide sequence: TGTGCCAGCAGTGACCGAACTAGCGGGGGTGGCGGGGAGCTGTTTTTT.

The chain couples TRBV11-3 to TRBJ1-1; TRBD1 is a possible D gene (5 bases). This CDR3 has 13 amino acids. Looked up from germline, CDR1 is SGHNT and CDR2 is YENEEA. V lost 5 bases to trimming and J lost 3 bases, with 10 bases between them. The DNA of the CDR3 is TGTGCCAGCAGCCTTCAGGGATACACTGAAGCTTTCTTT. This translates into CASSLQGYTEAFF.

The rearrangement joins TRBV7-2 to TRBJ2-2; TRBD2 might be the D (6 bases). The CDR3 is 14 residues long. Germline V gene lookup returns CDR1 SGHTA and CDR2 FQGNSA. The CDR3: CALRVAANTGELFF. CDR3 nucleotide sequence: TGTGCTCTAAGGGTAGCGGCGAACACCGGGGAGCTGTTTTTT.

The rearrangement links TRBV28 to TRBJ1-1; 10 bases agree with TRBD1. This CDR3 has 17 amino acids. CDR1 is MDHEN and CDR2 is SYDVKM in the germline V gene. Trimming at V came to 7 bases and at J to 2 bases, leaving 13 bases not matched to a gene. The CDR3 region is CASNRPGTGDRNTEAFF. CDR3 bases: TGTGCCAGCAACCGACCCGGGACAGGGGATCGAAACACTGAAGCTTTCTTT. Drawing the rest from reference TRBV28 and TRBJ1-1, the complete variable domain is DVKVTQSSRYLVKRTGEKVFLECVQDMDHENMFWYRQDPGLGLRLIYFSYDVKMKEKGDIPEGYSVSREKKERFSLILESASTNQTSMYLCASNRPGTGDRNTEAFFGQGTRLTVV.

The gene calls are TRBV18 and TRBJ1-1; no definite D call. The CDR3 extends over 16 amino acids. V was pared by 3 bases and J by 0 bases, with 14 bases between. Germline CDR1 is KGHSH and CDR2 is LQKENI. CDR3: CASSPRELGLNTEAFF. CDR3 in DNA: TGTGCCAGCTCACCCCGGGAATTGGGCTTGAACACTGAAGCTTTCTTT.

The V gene is TRBV2, the J gene TRBJ2-7; D remains unclear. Looked up from germline, CDR1 is SNHLY and CDR2 is FYNNEI. With 5 bases removed from V and 1 base from J, the gap between germline ends came to 3 bases. The CDR3 has 11 residues. CDR3 bases: TGTGCCAGCAGTCCATCCTACGAGCAGTACGTC. Translating it yields CASSPSYEQYV.

The chain uses TRBV29-1 and TRBJ2-3; 7 bases agree with TRBD2. This CDR3 contains 12 residues. The ends lost 4 bases at V and 8 bases at J; junction bases unmatched: 6. Germline V lookup: CDR1 SQVTM, CDR2 ANQGSEA. The chain's CDR3 is CSVAGDYPTQYF. CDR3 DNA sequence: TGCAGCGTTGCCGGGGACTATCCTACGCAGTATTTT.

This chain links TRBV13 with TRBJ1-3; the D gene is possibly TRBD1 (6 bases). Germline CDR1 is PRHDT and CDR2 is FYEKMQ (reference sequence). CDR3 length equals 16 residues. The V and J ends lost 4 bases and 0 bases respectively, with 13 bases between them. As DNA, the CDR3 is TGTGCCAGCAGCTACTACAGGGAAATCTCTGGAAACACCATATATTTT. It codes for CASSYYREISGNTIYF.

The chain links TRBV28 to TRBJ1-1; D gene ambiguous. This CDR3 has 12 amino acids. Trimming took 4 bases from V and 11 from J, leaving 14 bases between them. The V gene's germline CDR1 is MDHEN and CDR2 SYDVKM. DNA of the CDR3: TGTGCCAGCAGTTCCACGCCGGAGTTGGCTTTCTTT. Encoded protein: CASSSTPELAFF.

Details on this clone: Distinct nucleotide sequences in the sample also encode this CDR3. This sequence joins TRBV3-1 (or the pseudogene TRBV3-2) and TRBJ1-1; D not certain. There are 13 residues in the CDR3. V was clipped by 4 bases and J by 2 bases, with 8 bases between them. The germline CDR1 and CDR2 sequences are LGHDT and YNNKEL (reference sequence). The CDR3 loop reads CASSLTENTEAFF. The CDR3 DNA reads TGTGCCAGCAGCCTTACAGAAAACACTGAAGCTTTCTTT.

The chain employs TRBV2 and TRBJ2-7, with 9 bases fitting TRBD1. After removal of 6 bases from V and 3 bases from J, the junction contained 6 bases not matched to a gene. The germline CDR1 and CDR2 sequences are SNHLY and FYNNEI. This CDR3 is built from 14 residues. The CDR3 DNA follows: TGTGCCAGCAGCCAACAGGGGGCAGGCTACGAGCAGTACGTC. Translating gives CASSQQGAGYEQYV.

This chain uses TRBV10-3 with TRBJ1-3, with 10 bases aligning to TRBD1. Per germline, CDR1 ENHRY and CDR2 SYGVKD. With 7 bases clipped from V and 2 bases from J, the junction kept 8 bases outside the gene matches. This CDR3 is 16 amino acids long. For the CDR3, the DNA is TGTGCCATCACTAATGGACAGGGGGGCACTGGAAACACCATATATTTT. Amino acids: CAITNGQGGTGNTIYF.

This chain links TRBV15 with TRBJ1-6; tentative D call: TRBD1 (6 bases). Germline V lookup: CDR1 LNHNV, CDR2 YYDKDF (reference sequence). The CDR3 sequence is 16 residues long. Between the trimmed V and J ends, which lost 0 bases and 9 bases, there was a span of 15 bases. The CDR3 nucleotides are TGTGCCACCAGCAGAGATAGAGCAGGGGCGGCTTCACCCCTCCACTTT. It translates to CATSRDRAGAASPLHF.

The rearrangement links TRBV5-4 to TRBJ2-3, with TRBD2 matching 12 bases. The CDR3 consists of 16 residues. The J segment lost 6 bases and the V segment lost 4 bases, leaving 9 bases of the junction unmatched. The germline gives CDR1 SGHNT, CDR2 YYREEE (reference sequence). As DNA, the CDR3 is TGTGCCAGCAGCAGAGGGACTAGCGGGCCGCGGGATACGCAGTATTTT. Protein sequence: CASSRGTSGPRDTQYF.

The chain's CDR3 is CASRKEGRGELFF. In DNA form, the CDR3 reads TGTGCCAGCAGGAAGGAGGGTCGCGGGGAGCTGTTTTTT. The chain carries TRBV27 and TRBJ2-2, with a weak D call TRBD2 (6 bases). Per the germline V gene, CDR1 is MNHEY and CDR2 is SMNVEV (reference sequence). The CDR3 is 13 residues long. Between the trimmed V and J ends, which lost 6 bases and 7 bases, there was a span of 12 bases.

CDR3 amino acids: CASLKIQSHGYTF. The CDR3 nucleotides read TGTGCCAGCCTAAAAATACAGTCTCATGGCTACACCTTC. The chain couples TRBV6-5 to TRBJ1-2; D is unclear. V gave up 8 bases and J gave up 6 bases, with 16 bases separating them. Germline V CDR1 and CDR2: MNHEY, SVGAGI. CDR3 length: 13 amino acids.

This sequence joins TRBV2 and TRBJ2-5; tentative D call: TRBD2 (5 bases). CDR1 and CDR2 from the germline V gene are SNHLY and FYNNEI. V was shortened by 8 bases and J by 4 bases, with 11 bases between the two germline ends. The CDR3 sequence is 12 residues long. CDR3 protein: CASLRGGETQYF. DNA of the CDR3: TGTGCCAGCCTTCGTGGAGGAGAGACCCAGTACTTC.

V gene TRBV3-1 (or the pseudogene TRBV3-2) combines with J gene TRBJ1-5; D may be TRBD1 (6 bases). V lost 2 bases and J 4 bases, leaving 6 bases between the germline ends. CDR3 length: 13 amino acids. Germline V gene data show CDR1 as LGHDT and CDR2 as YNNKEL (reference sequence). For the CDR3, the DNA is TGTGCCAGCAGCCAACAGGGGAATCAGCCCCAGCATTTT. It yields the protein CASSQQGNQPQHF.

This sequence joins TRBV5-1 and TRBJ2-5; tentative D call: TRBD1 (6 bases). CDR1 and CDR2 (germline): SGHRS, YFSETQ. The V end lost 4 bases, the J end lost 5 bases, and 12 bases lay between the germline ends. This CDR3 has 13 amino acids. The CDR3 loop is CASSNTGQETQYF. The CDR3 nucleotides read TGCGCCAGCAGCAATACAGGGCAGGAGACCCAGTACTTC.

J is TRBJ1-2 and V is TRBV28; D not certain. CDR3 length: 13 amino acids. Per the germline V gene, CDR1 is MDHEN and CDR2 is SYDVKM. V was trimmed by 5 bases and J by 8 bases, leaving 15 bases between them. The CDR3 DNA follows: TGTGCCAGCAGTCCCCCGGCCGAGCGGGGCTACACCTTC. This sequence encodes CASSPPAERGYTF.

The chain combines TRBV10-3 with TRBJ1-2; maybe TRBD1 (6 bases). The CDR3 is 13 amino acids. Germline values: CDR1 ENHRY, CDR2 SYGVKD. The germline V and J ends were trimmed by 0 bases and 8 bases, with 10 bases remaining between them. CDR3 in amino acids: CAISESQGWGYTF. CDR3 coding DNA: TGTGCCATCAGTGAGTCCCAGGGGTGGGGCTACACCTTC.

J is TRBJ2-5 and V is TRBV3-1 (or the pseudogene TRBV3-2); D perhaps matches TRBD1 (6 bases). Germline CDR1 and CDR2: LGHDT and YNNKEL (reference sequence). V was trimmed by 4 bases and J by 5 bases, leaving 17 bases between them. CDR3 length: 15 amino acids. The CDR3 DNA is TGTGCCAGCAGCCGGCTATTGGCAGGGGAGGAGACCCAGTACTTC. Its protein is CASSRLLAGEETQYF.

The chain has TRBV18 and TRBJ2-7, with 8 positions matching TRBD1. Trimming at V came to 5 bases and at J to 0 bases, leaving 3 bases not matched to a gene. CDR3 length: 14 residues. The germline gives CDR1 KGHSH, CDR2 LQKENI. The CDR3 is CASSWDRNSYEQYF. The DNA of the CDR3 is TGTGCCAGCTCATGGGACAGGAACTCCTACGAGCAGTACTTC.

In this sample, this clone turned up a few times. J is TRBJ1-2 and V is TRBV28, with unresolved D. The CDR3 has 13 residues. Trimming took off 7 bases at V and 4 bases at J, with 13 bases between the two ends. Germline V CDR1 and CDR2: MDHEN, SYDVKM. The DNA of the CDR3 is TGTGCCAGCACCCAGCCCCGGGGCTATGGCTACACCTTC. Translated, it gives CASTQPRGYGYTF.

The chain is built from TRBV19 and TRBJ2-3, with a tentative D call TRBD2 (7 bases). Germline V lookup: CDR1 LNHDA, CDR2 SQIVND (reference sequence). Trimming took off 6 bases at V and 6 bases at J, with 22 bases between the two ends. This CDR3 is built from 16 residues. In nucleotides, the CDR3 is TGTGCCAGTAGCCCTATGGGGGCGGGGGCTGGGGATACGCAGTATTTT. Translated, it gives CASSPMGAGAGDTQYF. Together with reference TRBV19 and TRBJ2-3, the CDR3 gives the full variable domain: DGGITQSPKYLFRKEGQNVTLSCEQNLNHDAMYWYRQDPGQGLRLIYYSQIVNDFQKGDIAEGYSVSREKKESFPLTVTSAQKNPTAFYLCASSPMGAGAGDTQYFGPGTRLTVL.

This clone was recorded only once. The chain links TRBV3-1 (or the pseudogene TRBV3-2) to TRBJ1-1, with 9 nucleotides matching TRBD1. The CDR3 runs to 16 residues. CDR1 is LGHDT, CDR2 YNNKEL, per germline (reference sequence). V gave up 4 bases and J gave up 4 bases; unmatched junction bases: 10. The CDR3 DNA reads as TGTGCCAGCAGCCGAGAGGCGGGACAGGGAAGCACTGAAGCTTTCTTT. This translates into CASSREAGQGSTEAFF.

The gene calls are TRBV5-6 and TRBJ2-1, with D possibly matching TRBD2 (5 bases). In germline, CDR1 is SGHDT, CDR2 YYEEEE. V was shortened by 4 bases and J by 6 bases, with 11 bases between the two germline ends. The length of the CDR3 is 13 residues. The CDR3 reads CASSGTSVNEQFF. CDR3 nucleotides: TGTGCCAGCAGCGGAACTAGTGTCAATGAGCAGTTCTTC.

This chain joins TRBV5-1 and TRBJ2-7; 8 bases fit TRBD1. The CDR3 totals 15 residues. The V segment lost 0 bases and the J segment 4 bases; nucleotides outside the gene matches: 6. The germline V gene has CDR1 SGHRS and CDR2 YFSETQ. This chain's CDR3 is CASSLEGNRGYEQYF. For the CDR3, the DNA is TGCGCCAGCAGCTTGGAAGGTAACAGGGGGTACGAGCAGTACTTC.

The chain is built from TRBV7-9 and TRBJ2-3; 10 nucleotides line up with TRBD2. This CDR3 has 16 residues. V lost 5 bases and J lost 8; bases outside the gene matches: 13. Germline CDR1 and CDR2: SEHNR and FQNEAQ (reference sequence). CDR3 bases: TGTGCCAGCAGCCCTGGACTAGCGGACGTAAGAGGTACGCAGTATTTT. This gives the protein CASSPGLADVRGTQYF.

The chain employs TRBV5-4 and TRBJ2-3, with D perhaps matching TRBD1 (7 bases). The CDR3 is made up of 17 amino acids. V lost 4 bases and J 5 bases, leaving 23 bases between the germline ends. The germline gives CDR1 SGHNT, CDR2 YYREEE (reference sequence). The CDR3 region is CASSSHLGGQGGDTQYF. CDR3 bases: TGTGCCAGCAGCAGTCATTTAGGAGGGCAGGGGGGAGATACGCAGTATTTT.